The 23 T cell receptor beta chains listed next were all sequenced from one sample in a study of CD8 T cells in Susac syndrome. Reverse transcription of roughly 0.5 to 1 ug RNA was performed with random hexamers. MiXCR, applied by TCRdb to the immunoSEQ multiplex PCR reads, yields one record per CDR3 protein. The data hold fewer than 200,000 distinct CDR3 sequences, with about 94% observed a single time. What was sequenced was CD4+ T cells from PBMCs. Source of these receptors: a human donor in good health.

The gene calls are TRBV27 and TRBJ2-2, with D possibly called TRBD1 or TRBD2 (6 bases each). V dropped 2 bases and J dropped 0 bases, with 13 bases sitting between them. This CDR3 comprises 17 residues. CDR1 is MNHEY and CDR2 is SMNVEV in the germline V gene (reference sequence). CDR3 region: CASSLKMGGANTGELFF. As DNA, the CDR3 is TGTGCCAGCAGTTTAAAGATGGGGGGCGCGAACACCGGGGAGCTGTTTTTT.

The genes are TRBV3-1 and TRBJ1-2; a weak D match, TRBD1 (6 bases). The V end was cut by 3 bases, the J end by 2 bases, with 10 bases between. CDR1 and CDR2 from the germline V gene are LGHDT and YNNKEL (reference sequence). The CDR3 runs to 14 residues. CDR3 protein: CASSHHRDNYGYTF. CDR3 sequence (DNA): TGTGCCAGCAGCCACCACAGGGACAACTATGGCTACACCTTC.

This clonotype was observed a single time. This sequence joins TRBV5-1 and TRBJ2-3; D assignment may be TRBD1 or TRBD2 (5 bases each). CDR3 length: 15 amino acids. V was cut by 4 bases and J by 6 bases, with 18 bases left in between. Germline V gene lookup returns CDR1 SGHRS and CDR2 YFSETQ. CDR3 nucleotide sequence: TGCGCCAGCAGCGAACAGGATCCTACTAGGGATACGCAGTATTTT. Protein product: CASSEQDPTRDTQYF.

V is TRBV29-1 and J is TRBJ2-7; possibly TRBD2 for D (6 bases). Germline V gives CDR1 SQVTM, CDR2 ANQGSEA. V lost 0 bases and J 6 bases, leaving 6 bases between the germline ends. The CDR3 is 11 amino acids. The CDR3 region is CSVEEGGEQYV. The CDR3 coding sequence is TGCAGCGTTGAAGAGGGGGGCGAGCAGTACGTC.

The V call is TRBV27, the J call TRBJ2-2, with D perhaps matching TRBD1 or TRBD2 (5 bases each). Germline CDR1 is MNHEY and CDR2 is SMNVEV (reference sequence). CDR3 length: 15 residues. Deletions cut 2 bases from V and 2 bases from J, with 9 bases between. The CDR3 DNA reads TGTGCCAGCAGTTTAAAAGGGGACAACACCGGGGAGCTGTTTTTT. It specifies CASSLKGDNTGELFF.

V and J are TRBV6-1 and TRBJ1-4; 7 positions agree with TRBD1. V lost 8 bases, J lost 8 bases, and 5 bases stayed unmatched. Germline CDR1 reads MNHNS; CDR2 reads SASEGT. The CDR3 extends over 12 amino acids. The CDR3 DNA reads as TGTGCCAGCCGGGACAGCAAGGAAAAACTGTTTTTT. Translation: CASRDSKEKLFF.

The table lists this clonotype with a count of one. The rearrangement joins TRBV19 to TRBJ2-7; TRBD1 agrees at 7 bases. V dropped 4 bases and J dropped 0; count of bases not matched to a gene: 3. CDR1 is LNHDA and CDR2 is SQIVND in the germline V gene (reference sequence). CDR3 size: 14 residues. This CDR3 is CASSTDRVSYEQYF. Written as DNA, the CDR3 is TGTGCCAGTAGTACCGACAGGGTCTCCTACGAGCAGTACTTC.

The chain has TRBV28 and TRBJ1-2; 10 bases are shared with TRBD1. The germline CDR1 and CDR2 sequences are MDHEN and SYDVKM. The junction had 7 bases not matched to a gene; V was cut back by 11 bases and J by 7 bases. This CDR3 comprises 12 residues. The CDR3 loop is CAARQGAGGYTF. The CDR3 DNA reads as TGTGCCGCCCGACAGGGGGCAGGTGGCTACACCTTC.

This clonotype was recorded a few times. J is TRBJ1-2 and V is TRBV20-1, with 9 bases lining up with TRBD1. The germline gives CDR1 DFQATT, CDR2 SNEGSKA (reference sequence). The CDR3 length is 12 residues. V shed 6 bases, J shed 5 bases, and the junction held 4 bases outside the gene matches. The CDR3 DNA follows: TGCAGTGCAACCGGGACAGGGTATGGCTACACCTTC. Translated, it gives CSATGTGYGYTF.

The chain uses TRBV7-9 and TRBJ1-1, with TRBD1 matching over 7 bases. This CDR3 has 11 residues. CDR1 and CDR2 (germline): SEHNR, FQNEAQ (reference sequence). J lost 10 bases, V lost 4 bases, and 3 bases had no gene match. CDR3 DNA: TGTGCCAGCAGCTCAGGGGGGGTAGCTTTCTTT. It is translated as CASSSGGVAFF.

The rearrangement links TRBV24-1 to TRBJ2-1; TRBD1 aligns across 7 bases. V dropped 5 bases and J dropped 5; count of bases not matched to a gene: 5. CDR1 is KGHDR, CDR2 SFDVKD, per germline. This CDR3 has 14 residues. The CDR3 spells CATSVDRVNNEQFF. The CDR3 bases are TGTGCCACCAGTGTCGACAGGGTTAACAATGAGCAGTTCTTC.

The chain couples TRBV4-1 to TRBJ1-2; a possible D gene is TRBD1 (5 bases). CDR3 size: 14 residues. The ends were cut back, 1 base at V and 4 bases at J, with 10 bases in the middle. Germline CDR1 is MGHRA and CDR2 is YSYEKL. This chain's CDR3 is CASSQAEQAYGYTF. The DNA of the CDR3 is TGCGCCAGCAGCCAAGCGGAACAGGCCTATGGCTACACCTTC.

The CDR3 DNA sequence: TGTGCCAGCAGTGAGAACAGGGGATACGGCTACACCTTC. Amino acid sequence: CASSENRGYGYTF. The chain is built from TRBV6-1 and TRBJ1-2; 7 bases align to TRBD1. V gave up 3 bases and J gave up 8 bases; unmatched junction bases: 6. The V gene's germline CDR1 is MNHNS and CDR2 SASEGT. The CDR3 is made up of 13 amino acids.

The V gene is TRBV28, the J gene TRBJ1-5; D is ambiguous. The CDR3 covers 17 residues. Germline V gives CDR1 MDHEN, CDR2 SYDVKM. V lost 7 bases and J lost 0, with 19 bases in between. The DNA of the CDR3 is TGTGCCAGCACCGCTGAGAGCGGACTGAATAGCAATCAGCCCCAGCATTTT. Translation: CASTAESGLNSNQPQHF.

J is TRBJ1-6 and V is TRBV5-1, with a possible D match to TRBD1 (5 bases). V dropped 4 bases and J dropped 9 bases, with 11 bases sitting between them. Germline V CDR1 and CDR2: SGHRS, YFSETQ. The CDR3 has 13 amino acids. CDR3 region: CASSVEGISPLHF. The CDR3 nucleotides read TGCGCCAGCAGCGTCGAGGGGATTTCACCCCTCCACTTT. Full variable domain (missing parts from reference TRBV5-1 and TRBJ1-6): KAGVTQTPRYLIKTRGQQVTLSCSPISGHRSVSWYQQTPGQGLQFLFEYFSETQRNKGNFPGRFSGRQFSNSRSEMNVSTLELGDSALYLCASSVEGISPLHFGNGTRLTVT.

This clonotype was counted a single time. J is TRBJ2-7 and V is TRBV2; TRBD1 matches at 9 bases. V dropped 6 bases and J dropped 6; count of bases not matched to a gene: 9. The length of the CDR3 is 14 residues. From germline, CDR1 is SNHLY and CDR2 FYNNEI. CDR3: CASSPGTGTGEQYV. In DNA form, the CDR3 reads TGTGCCAGCAGCCCAGGGACAGGGACGGGCGAGCAGTACGTC.

The rearrangement joins TRBV5-4 to TRBJ1-4; D not certain. From germline, CDR1 is SGHNT and CDR2 YYREEE (reference sequence). This CDR3 has 14 amino acids. Trimming took off 4 bases at V and 5 bases at J, with 12 bases between the two ends. CDR3 DNA sequence: TGTGCCAGCAGCATGGGGAACTCGAATGAAAAACTGTTTTTT. Translation gives CASSMGNSNEKLFF.

CDR3 nucleotides: TGTGCAAGTCGCTCGCGCGAGCAGTACTTC. This sequence encodes CASRSREQYF. The chain is built from TRBV12-2 and TRBJ2-7. TRBV12-2 is classified as a pseudogene. This CDR3 has 10 amino acids.

The chain employs TRBV7-9 and TRBJ2-1; D is perhaps TRBD2 (6 bases). Trimming cost V 3 bases and J 5 bases, with 14 bases left between them. Germline V lookup: CDR1 SEHNR, CDR2 FQNEAQ (reference sequence). The CDR3 covers 15 residues. DNA for the CDR3: TGTGCCAGCAGCTTTTCCACCGGGACTCACAATGAGCAGTTCTTC. The encoded protein is CASSFSTGTHNEQFF.

The chain employs TRBV3-1 and TRBJ1-2; D possibly corresponds to TRBD1 (6 bases). The germline V gene encodes CDR1 LGHDT and CDR2 YNNKEL (reference sequence). The CDR3 loop spans 15 amino acids. V was trimmed by 0 bases and J by 2 bases, leaving 10 bases between them. The CDR3 spells CASSQDATGNYGYTF. In DNA, the CDR3 is TGTGCCAGCAGCCAAGACGCTACAGGGAACTATGGCTACACCTTC.

This chain links TRBV5-6 with TRBJ1-2; the D is unclear. CDR1 and CDR2 (germline): SGHDT, YYEEEE. V was trimmed by 2 bases and J by 8 bases, leaving 16 bases between them. The CDR3 is 14 amino acids. CDR3 sequence: CASSLGRPGLGYTF. In DNA form, the CDR3 reads TGTGCCAGCAGCTTAGGAAGGCCCGGGCTCGGCTACACCTTC.

This clonotype was observed once. The chain uses TRBV9 and TRBJ2-3; 8 bases agree with TRBD1. The CDR3 is 15 residues long. Germline assignment: CDR1 SGDLS and CDR2 YYNGEE. V lost 3 bases and J lost 3; bases outside the gene matches: 6. The DNA of the CDR3 is TGTGCCAGCAGCGGGCCCAGGGGGCTTACAGATACGCAGTATTTT. Protein product: CASSGPRGLTDTQYF.

A single count supports this clonotype. V gene TRBV27 combines with J gene TRBJ2-4; TRBD1 matches at 9 bases. Germline CDR1 is MNHEY and CDR2 is SMNVEV (reference sequence). The length of the CDR3 is 15 residues. With V trimmed by 3 bases and J by 7 bases, 7 bases remained unmatched. CDR3 loop: CASSFSTGGRNIQYF. The CDR3 nucleotides are TGTGCCAGCAGTTTTTCAACAGGGGGCCGTAACATTCAGTACTTC.